The present entry profiles one TCR beta chain with its context. The sample belongs to a study of control samples from healthy donors and cancer patients. Profiling relied on immunoSEQ multiplex PCR, and the TCRdb table lists in-frame clones only, not all of them. The sample lists about 140,000 clones, 92% seen once, with approximately 10% in the top ten. Sequenced sample: blood. The sequence was obtained from a man aged 25-45 years in good health.

Here the CDR3 DNA reads TGTGCCAGCAGCTACGACAGGGGGCCATCTCATACGCAGTATTTT. Translation gives CASSYDRGPSHTQYF. The chain couples TRBV11-2 to TRBJ2-3; 10 bases are shared with TRBD1. The CDR3 runs to 15 residues. V shed 4 bases, J shed 7 bases, and the junction held 8 bases outside the gene matches. Germline V gives CDR1 SGHAT, CDR2 FQNNGV.